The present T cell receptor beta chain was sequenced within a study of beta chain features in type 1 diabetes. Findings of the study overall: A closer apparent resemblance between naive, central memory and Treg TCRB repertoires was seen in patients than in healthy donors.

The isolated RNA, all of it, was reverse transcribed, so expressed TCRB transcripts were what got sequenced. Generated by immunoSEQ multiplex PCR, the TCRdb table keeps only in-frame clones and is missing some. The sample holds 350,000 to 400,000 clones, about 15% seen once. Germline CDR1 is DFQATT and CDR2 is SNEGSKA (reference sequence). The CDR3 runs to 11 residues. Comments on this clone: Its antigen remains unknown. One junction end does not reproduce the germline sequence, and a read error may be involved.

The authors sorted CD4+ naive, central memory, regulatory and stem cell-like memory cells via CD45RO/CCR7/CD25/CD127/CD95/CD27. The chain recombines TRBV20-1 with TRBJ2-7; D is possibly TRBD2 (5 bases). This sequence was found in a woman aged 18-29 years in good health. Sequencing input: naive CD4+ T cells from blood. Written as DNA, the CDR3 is TGCAGTGCTAGACCTACCGGGATCCATTCCTTC. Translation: CSARPTGIHSF.